This TCR beta chain was sequenced in a study of Graves' ophthalmopathy and Graves' hyperthyroidism. Study-wide points: Blood was where most expanded thyroid clonotypes above 0.001 frequency also turned up.

Newly diagnosed, the hyperthyroidism patients had under 2 months' duration and were aged 18 to 65. The study excluded patients with other autoimmune diseases, uncontrolled infections, pregnancy or lactation. Remarks on this clonotype: Its antigen is unidentified.

The V end was cut by 3 bases, the J end by 8 bases, with 13 bases between. Germline V CDR1 and CDR2: ENHRY, SYGVKD. The CDR3 has 14 residues. Amplified TCR beta CDR3 regions were obtained using RNA transcripts as template. First-round RT-PCR with HTBI primers preceded a second-round multiplex PCR. MiXCR, applied by TCRdb to the multiplex PCR reads, yields one record per CDR3 protein. The sample includes around 1.1 million distinct CDR3 sequences, about 38% of them seen just once. The V and J genes are TRBV10-3 and TRBJ1-4, with D possibly matching TRBD1 (5 bases). Sample: peripheral blood or thyroid tissue (not recorded which). The clonotype originates from an adult man with Graves' hyperthyroidism. The CDR3 coding sequence is TGTGCCATCAGTGATAATCAGGGTGAAGAAAAACTGTTTTTT. It translates to CAISDNQGEEKLFF.